The rows below give T cell receptor beta chains drawn from one sample of a study of OX40 agonist ivuxolimab in advanced cancers. Some clones are missing from TCRdb's copy, which holds only in-frame ones; the method was immunoSEQ multiplex PCR. Of about 64,000 clones in the sample, over 65% were seen once. Material: CD4+ or CD8+ T cells sorted from blood, obtained in a trial of the OX40 agonist ivuxolimab. These receptors came from an adult with an advanced solid tumor such as melanoma, head and neck, liver or kidney cancer. CDR3s include the opening cysteine and the closing phenylalanine or tryptophan. The D gene is left open where the match is weak. For some rows the clone size is stated as once, few or many, or as a class when expanded; others skip it.

>NA|TRBJ2-7|TRBV11-3|NA
CASRSEGTLSYEQYF
TGTGCCAGCAGATCGGAGGGTACACTCTCCTACGAGCAGTACTTC
>NA|TRBJ2-2|TRBV7-9|once
CASSLFGGTPNTGELFF
TGTGCCAGCAGCTTATTTGGGGGGACACCGAACACCGGGGAGCTGTTTTTT
>NA|TRBJ2-3|TRBV10-3|NA
CAISEPGNADTQYF
TGTGCCATCAGTGAGCCCGGGAATGCAGATACGCAGTATTTT
>TRBD2|TRBJ2-3|TRBV27|NA
CASSPGLVTDTQYF
TGTGCCAGCAGTCCAGGACTAGTAACAGATACGCAGTATTTT
>TRBD1|TRBJ2-7|TRBV6-5|few
CASSYRGQGTYEQYF
TGTGCCAGCAGTTACCGGGGACAGGGCACCTACGAGCAGTACTTC
>NA|TRBJ1-6|TRBV5-1|NA
CASSLWYDSPLHF
TGCGCCAGCAGCCTTTGGTACGATTCACCCCTCCACTTT
>NA|TRBJ1-6|TRBV6-5|medium-sized
CASSYSASYNSPLHF
TGTGCCAGCAGTTACTCAGCCTCCTATAATTCACCCCTCCACTTT
>NA|TRBJ2-7|TRBV6-5|NA
CASSFRRREQYF
TGTGCCAGCAGTTTTAGGCGACGGGAGCAGTACTTC
>TRBD2|TRBJ2-3|TRBV5-1|NA
CASSSGTSGSSTDTQYF
TGCGCCAGCAGCTCCGGGACTAGCGGGTCTAGCACAGATACGCAGTATTTT
>NA|TRBJ1-5|TRBV6-1|NA
CASSGVVGAGQPQHF
TGTGCCAGCAGTGGAGTCGTCGGGGCTGGCCAGCCCCAGCATTTT
>TRBD2|TRBJ2-2|TRBV19|NA
CASSAVAGGSTGELFF
TGTGCCAGTTCGGCGGTAGCGGGAGGATCCACCGGGGAGCTGTTTTTT
>TRBD2|TRBJ2-3|TRBV4-2|NA
CASSPQTAGAGGTQYF
TGTGCCAGCAGCCCCCAAACAGCGGGGGCGGGGGGTACGCAGTATTTT
>NA|TRBJ2-7|TRBV30|NA
CAWSWTGWAAGRGQYF
TGTGCCTGGTCCTGGACAGGATGGGCGGCGGGACGAGGGCAGTACTTC
>NA|TRBJ1-1|TRBV19|NA
CASRITRGTEAFF
TGTGCCAGTCGAATCACCAGGGGCACTGAAGCTTTCTTT
>TRBD2|TRBJ2-1|TRBV9|few
CASKAGGPSYNEQFF
TGTGCCAGCAAGGCGGGAGGGCCGTCCTACAATGAGCAGTTCTTC
>NA|TRBJ1-2|TRBV4-3|NA
CASSQDLTVNYGYTF
TGCGCCAGCAGCCAAGATTTAACAGTTAACTATGGCTACACCTTC
>NA|TRBJ1-6|TRBV2|NA
CASHRENNSPLHF
TGTGCCAGCCACCGGGAAAATAATTCACCCCTCCACTTT
>TRBD2|TRBJ2-5|TRBV30|NA
CAWSWTSGGAGETQYF
TGTGCCTGGTCTTGGACTAGCGGGGGGGCGGGAGAGACCCAGTACTTC
>NA|TRBJ2-7|TRBV29-1|NA
CSVSYSGDEQYF
TGCAGCGTCAGTTATTCGGGAGACGAGCAGTACTTC
>TRBD2|TRBJ2-4|TRBV25-1|NA
CASSDTGGLGKNIQYF
TGTGCCAGCAGTGATACCGGGGGGTTAGGCAAAAACATTCAGTACTTC
>NA|TRBJ2-3|TRBV7-2|NA
CASSFGRTDTQYF
TGTGCCAGCAGCTTCGGCCGCACAGATACGCAGTATTTT
>TRBD1|TRBJ2-3|TRBV5-5|NA
CASSLDRGGTDTQYF
TGTGCCAGCAGCTTGGACAGGGGAGGCACAGATACGCAGTATTTT
>NA|TRBJ1-2|TRBV19|once
CASRGAPDGNYGYTF
TGTGCCAGCCGCGGGGCGCCGGACGGTAACTATGGCTACACCTTC
>NA|TRBJ1-2|TRBV6-1|NA
CASRLSGLTDGYTF
TGTGCCAGCAGGCTGTCAGGGCTAACCGATGGCTACACCTTC
>NA|TRBJ2-5|TRBV13|NA
CASNTGTRGETQYF
TGTGCCAGTAATACAGGGACCCGGGGAGAGACCCAGTACTTC
>TRBD2|TRBJ2-2|TRBV4-2|few
CASGTSGVNTGELFF
TGTGCCAGCGGGACTAGCGGGGTTAACACCGGGGAGCTGTTTTTT
>TRBD1|TRBJ1-1|TRBV7-9|NA
CASSMDRDTEAFF
TGTGCCAGCAGCATGGACAGGGACACTGAAGCTTTCTTT
>NA|TRBJ1-1|TRBV5-1|NA
CASSLDPLRGTEAFF
TGCGCCAGCAGCTTAGACCCTCTCAGGGGCACTGAAGCTTTCTTT
>TRBD1|TRBJ1-2|TRBV11-3|NA
CASSPNRGSETYTF
TGTGCCAGCAGCCCAAACAGGGGAAGTGAGACCTACACCTTC
>NA|TRBJ2-2|TRBV5-1|NA
CASSIRTAGTGELFF
TGCGCCAGCAGCATTAGGACAGCGGGGACCGGGGAGCTGTTTTTT
>NA|TRBJ2-7|TRBV29-1|NA
CSANTGAKYEQYF
TGCAGCGCAAATACGGGGGCTAAGTACGAGCAGTACTTC
>NA|TRBJ2-7|TRBV10-1|NA
CAPHPLTGPPYEQYF
TGCGCCCCCCACCCCCTGACAGGCCCCCCCTACGAGCAGTACTTC
>NA|TRBJ2-1|TRBV10-1|NA
CASSEVVFGSYSEQFF
TGCGCCAGCAGTGAGGTTGTCTTTGGATCCTACAGTGAGCAGTTCTTC
>NA|TRBJ2-3|TRBV5-3|NA
CARSLELPSGTDTQYF
TGTGCCAGAAGCTTGGAATTACCTAGCGGCACAGATACGCAGTATTTT
>TRBD1|TRBJ2-7|TRBV9|NA
CASSGGTAYEQYF
TGTGCCAGCAGCGGTGGGACAGCCTACGAGCAGTACTTC
>NA|TRBJ1-1|TRBV6-5|few
CASSYSDKNTEAFF
TGTGCCAGCAGTTACTCGGACAAGAACACTGAAGCTTTCTTT
>TRBD2|TRBJ2-1|TRBV20-1|NA
CSARTSLEQFF
TGCAGTGCTAGGACTAGCCTTGAGCAGTTCTTC
>NA|TRBJ1-1|TRBV7-8|NA
CASSRISGVGSEAFF
TGTGCCAGCAGCCGGATTAGCGGGGTTGGATCTGAAGCTTTCTTT
>TRBD2|TRBJ2-7|TRBV7-2|NA
CASSFSGGTYEQYF
TGTGCCAGCAGCTTTAGCGGGGGGACCTACGAGCAGTACTTC
>TRBD2|TRBJ2-7|TRBV7-9|NA
CASSSLAGETYEQYF
TGTGCCAGCAGCTCGTTAGCGGGGGAGACCTACGAGCAGTACTTC
>NA|TRBJ2-1|TRBV9|once
CASSGRGPNNEQFF
TGTGCCAGCAGCGGGAGGGGGCCGAACAATGAGCAGTTCTTC
>NA|TRBJ1-1|TRBV7-2|NA
CASSAPGLNTEAFF
TGTGCCAGCAGCGCACCGGGGCTGAACACTGAAGCTTTCTTT
>NA|TRBJ2-5|TRBV11-1|once
CASSPTASSQTQYF
TGTGCCAGCAGCCCTACAGCATCCTCACAGACCCAGTACTTC
>NA|TRBJ2-7|TRBV6-5|once
CASSTGTLHYEQYF
TGTGCCAGCAGTACCGGGACACTTCACTACGAGCAGTACTTC
>NA|TRBJ2-2|TRBV6-6|NA
CASTSRATGELFF
TGTGCCAGCACCTCGAGGGCCACCGGGGAGCTGTTTTTT
>NA|TRBJ2-3|TRBV21-1|NA
CASSPLACLANSTPSTDTQYF
TGTGCCAGCAGCCCCCTCGCATGTTTGGCTAACTCGACGCCTAGCACAGATACGCAGTATTTT
>NA|TRBJ2-7|TRBV27|NA
CASSLNDASDEPYEQYF
TGTGCCAGCAGTTTAAATGACGCATCCGACGAACCCTACGAGCAGTACTTC
>TRBD1|TRBJ1-5|TRBV2|NA
CAKTGSQPQHF
TGTGCCAAGACAGGGTCTCAGCCCCAGCATTTT
>TRBD1|TRBJ2-7|TRBV4-1|NA
CASSQERTGNSYEQYF
TGCGCCAGCAGCCAAGAAAGGACAGGGAATTCCTACGAGCAGTACTTC
>TRBD1|TRBJ2-5|TRBV9|NA
CASSEGQGETQYF
TGTGCCAGCAGCGAAGGACAGGGAGAGACCCAGTACTTC
>NA|TRBJ2-5|TRBV6-1|once
CATHTSYRGGETQYF
TGTGCCACCCACACCTCCTACAGGGGAGGAGAGACCCAGTACTTC
>NA|TRBJ2-4|TRBV29-1|NA
CSGGDSKNIQYF
TGCAGCGGGGGGGACAGCAAAAACATTCAGTACTTC
>NA|TRBJ1-1|TRBV19|NA
CASSAKGRLNTEAFF
TGTGCCAGTAGTGCAAAGGGACGGTTGAACACTGAAGCTTTCTTT
>NA|TRBJ2-2|TRBV4-1|NA
CASSQDTGRWAGELFF
TGCGCCAGCAGCCAAGATACCGGACGTTGGGCCGGGGAGCTGTTTTTT
>NA|TRBJ2-7|TRBV5-1|NA
CASSFGRAYEQYF
TGCGCCAGCAGCTTTGGCAGGGCCTACGAGCAGTACTTC
>NA|TRBJ2-5|TRBV5-1|few
CASSGAGAETQYF
TGCGCCAGCAGCGGGGCAGGGGCTGAGACCCAGTACTTC
>NA|TRBJ2-7|TRBV7-8|medium-sized
CASSPTEPMGEQYF
TGTGCCAGCAGCCCGACAGAACCTATGGGAGAGCAGTACTTC